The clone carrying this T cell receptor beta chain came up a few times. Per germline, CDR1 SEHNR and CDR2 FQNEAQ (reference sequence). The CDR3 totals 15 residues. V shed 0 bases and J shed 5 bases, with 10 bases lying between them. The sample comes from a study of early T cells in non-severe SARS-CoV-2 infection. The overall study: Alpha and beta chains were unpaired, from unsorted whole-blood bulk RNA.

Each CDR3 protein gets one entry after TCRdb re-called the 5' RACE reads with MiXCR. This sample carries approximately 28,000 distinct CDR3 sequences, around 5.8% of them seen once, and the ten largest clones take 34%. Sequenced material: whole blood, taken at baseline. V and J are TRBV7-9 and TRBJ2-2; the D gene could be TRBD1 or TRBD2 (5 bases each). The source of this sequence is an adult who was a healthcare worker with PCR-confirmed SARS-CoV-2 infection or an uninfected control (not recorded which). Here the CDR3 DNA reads TGTGCCAGCAGCTTAGCGGGACGGGCTACCGGGGAGCTGTTTTTT. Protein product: CASSLAGRATGELFF.